The 15 T cell receptor beta chains in this list originate from one sample, sequenced in a study of T cell changes during pregnancy in multiple sclerosis. TCRdb's table, derived via immunoSEQ multiplex PCR, lists solely in-frame clones and lacks some. The data hold tens of thousands of clones, with about nine tenths observed a single time. The sample in question was peripheral blood, obtained in the second trimester of pregnancy. The receptors here all came from a female donor with multiple sclerosis, enrolled in a pregnancy study.

The chain carries TRBV14 and TRBJ1-2; 12 bases match TRBD1. J lost 3 bases, V lost 1 base, and 9 bases had no gene match. The CDR3 covers 18 residues. The V gene's germline CDR1 is SGHDN and CDR2 FVKESK. Here the CDR3 reads CASSQARDRGLYDYGYTF. The CDR3 coding sequence is TGTGCCAGCAGCCAAGCTAGGGACAGGGGGCTTTATGACTATGGCTACACCTTC.

This chain connects TRBV30 to TRBJ2-5; 11 positions agree with TRBD2. Germline CDR1 GTSNPN, CDR2 SVGIG (reference sequence). After removal of 1 base from V and 7 bases from J, the junction contained 8 bases not matched to a gene. This CDR3 region has 15 residues. The CDR3 loop reads CAWSGLAGSYATQYF. The DNA of the CDR3 is TGTGCCTGGAGTGGACTAGCGGGAAGTTACGCGACCCAGTACTTC.

The CDR3 DNA reads TGCAGCGCGGGAACGACAGGGGGCGAAGAGACCCAGTACTTC. This sequence encodes CSAGTTGGEETQYF. V and J are TRBV29-1 and TRBJ2-5; 10 nucleotides agree with TRBD1. J gave up 3 bases and V 7 bases, and 8 bases lay outside the gene matches. This CDR3 contains 14 residues. The germline gives CDR1 SQVTM, CDR2 ANQGSEA.

The chain is built from TRBV4-1 and TRBJ2-7; TRBD1 agrees at 9 bases. The CDR3 covers 14 residues. Trimming removed 0 bases from V and 3 bases from J; junction bases left unmatched: 0. Germline assignment: CDR1 MGHRA and CDR2 YSYEKL. In DNA form, the CDR3 reads TGCGCCAGCAGCCAAGAGACAGGGGGCTACGAGCAGTACTTC. Its translation is CASSQETGGYEQYF.

V is TRBV5-1 and J is TRBJ1-3, with D maybe TRBD1 (5 bases). This CDR3 spans 16 amino acids. CDR1 and CDR2 from the germline V gene are SGHRS and YFSETQ. Trimming stripped 0 bases from V and 1 base from J, with 11 bases between. CDR3: CASSLGQTSSGNTIYF. The CDR3 nucleotides read TGCGCCAGCAGCTTGGGACAGACCTCTTCTGGAAACACCATATATTTT.

The rearrangement uses TRBV19 and TRBJ1-5; 7 bases map to TRBD1. Germline trimming cut 5 bases from V and 6 bases from J; bases unmatched to any gene: 7. Germline lookup yields CDR1 LNHDA and CDR2 SQIVND (reference sequence). The CDR3 runs 14 residues. The CDR3 region is CASSVQGSVQPQHF. The CDR3, as DNA: TGTGCCAGTAGTGTACAGGGGTCGGTTCAGCCCCAGCATTTT.

The sample holds one count of this clone. A read error may account for a junction end that differs from germline. The J gene is TRBJ1-1, the V gene TRBV6-6; the match to TRBD1 covers 8 bases. Germline-derived CDR1 and CDR2 are MNHNY and SVGAGI (reference sequence). This CDR3 has 16 amino acids. The CDR3 reads CASSAMAGGWNAEAFF. For the CDR3, the DNA is TGTGCCAGCAGCGCAATGGCAGGGGGCTGGAACGCTGAAGCTTTCTTT.

This chain connects TRBV7-9 to TRBJ1-5, with D tentatively TRBD1 (5 bases). The CDR3 is made up of 17 amino acids. CDR1 and CDR2 from the germline V gene are SEHNR and FQNEAQ (reference sequence). The V end lost 1 base, the J end lost 2 bases, and 15 bases lay between the germline ends. The CDR3 protein is CASSLGSGLAGNQPQHF. CDR3 in DNA: TGTGCCAGCAGCTTAGGTTCGGGACTCGCGGGCAATCAGCCCCAGCATTTT.

This sequence joins TRBV5-1 and TRBJ2-7, with a possible D match to TRBD1 (6 bases). The CDR3 spans 14 residues. Trimming removed 5 bases at V and 3 bases at J, with 15 bases between. CDR1 and CDR2 from the germline V gene are SGHRS and YFSETQ. CDR3: CASRAQGSHYEQYF. The CDR3 DNA reads TGCGCCAGCAGGGCCCAGGGGAGCCACTACGAGCAGTACTTC.

This chain connects TRBV19 to TRBJ2-7; D remains ambiguous. The V gene's germline CDR1 is LNHDA and CDR2 SQIVND (reference sequence). The CDR3 is 13 residues long. Trimming pared 3 bases from V and 2 bases from J, leaving 8 bases between. The CDR3 is CASSIVATYEQYF. CDR3 nucleotides: TGTGCCAGTAGTATTGTAGCTACCTACGAGCAGTACTTC.

V usage is TRBV19 and J usage is TRBJ1-5; 9 nucleotides align to TRBD1. The trim removed 9 bases at V and 4 bases at J, leaving 13 bases unmatched. This CDR3 spans 16 amino acids. The germline gives CDR1 LNHDA, CDR2 SQIVND (reference sequence). The CDR3 coding sequence is TGTGCCAGCTCCCGGGACAGGGACTTGAGGAATCAGCCCCAGCATTTT. It yields the protein CASSRDRDLRNQPQHF.

V usage is TRBV6-4 and J usage is TRBJ2-2, with TRBD1 identical over 8 bases. Germline CDR1 and CDR2: MRHNA and SNTAGT. The CDR3 sequence is 15 residues long. After removal of 6 bases from V and 1 base from J, the junction contained 4 bases not matched to a gene. In DNA, the CDR3 is TGTGCCAGCAGCCGGACAGGGTTGAACACCGGGGAGCTGTTTTTT. Residues: CASSRTGLNTGELFF.

V is TRBV7-2 and J is TRBJ2-7, with D perhaps matching TRBD1 (6 bases). V shed 4 bases and J shed 7 bases, with 11 bases lying between them. This CDR3 spans 12 amino acids. Germline V gene data show CDR1 as SGHTA and CDR2 as FQGNSA. CDR3: CASSSDRREQYF. For the CDR3, the DNA is TGTGCCAGCAGCTCTGACAGGCGGGAGCAGTACTTC.

The chain is built from TRBV5-1 and TRBJ2-5; 10 positions agree with TRBD1. J was trimmed by 3 bases and V by 2 bases; bases with no gene match: 7. The CDR3 is 16 residues long. Looked up from germline, CDR1 is SGHRS and CDR2 is YFSETQ. CDR3 region: CASSFGGTGAEETQYF. CDR3 bases: TGCGCCAGCAGCTTCGGAGGGACAGGGGCGGAAGAGACCCAGTACTTC.

The chain combines TRBV18 with TRBJ2-7, with D tentatively TRBD2 (6 bases). CDR1 and CDR2 from the germline V gene are KGHSH and LQKENI. The CDR3 consists of 12 residues. V dropped 3 bases and J dropped 6 bases, with 9 bases sitting between them. This CDR3 is CASSPDSGEQYF. The CDR3 coding sequence is TGTGCCAGCTCACCGGATAGCGGCGAGCAGTACTTC. The whole variable domain, remainder taken from reference TRBV18 and TRBJ2-7, is NAGVMQNPRHLVRRRGQEARLRCSPMKGHSHVYWYRQLPEEGLKFMVYLQKENIIDESGMPKERFSAEFPKEGPSILRIQQVVRGDSAAYFCASSPDSGEQYFGPGTRLTVT.